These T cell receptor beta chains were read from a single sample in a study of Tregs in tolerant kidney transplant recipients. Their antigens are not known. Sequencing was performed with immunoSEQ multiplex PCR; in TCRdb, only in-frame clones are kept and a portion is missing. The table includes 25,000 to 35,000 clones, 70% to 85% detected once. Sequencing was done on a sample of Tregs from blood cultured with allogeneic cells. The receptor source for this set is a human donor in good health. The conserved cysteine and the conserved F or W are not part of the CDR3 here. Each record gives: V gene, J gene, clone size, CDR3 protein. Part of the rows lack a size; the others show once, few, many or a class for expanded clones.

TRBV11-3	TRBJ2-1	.	ASSLGASLTGDEQF
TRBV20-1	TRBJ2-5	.	SARIGETQY
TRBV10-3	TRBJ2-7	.	ASQLAGSYEQY
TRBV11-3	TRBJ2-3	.	ASSLSSASGTRTDTQY
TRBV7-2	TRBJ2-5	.	ASSFRQGRKQETQY
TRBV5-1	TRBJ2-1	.	ASSFGTTRGEQF
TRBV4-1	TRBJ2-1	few	ASSQVSSSGGNEQF
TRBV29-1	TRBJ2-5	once	SVWGEALGETQY
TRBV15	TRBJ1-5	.	ATSPGTVSNQPRH
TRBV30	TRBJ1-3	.	AWSPPLGGFRSSGNTIY
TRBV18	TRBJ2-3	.	ASSPRRGDGTDTQY
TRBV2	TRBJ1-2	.	ASSLLRGNNYGYT
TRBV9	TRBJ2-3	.	ASSEVPGTDTQY
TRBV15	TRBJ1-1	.	ATSRDYGEAF
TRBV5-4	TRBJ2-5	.	ASSSPSPTFQETQY
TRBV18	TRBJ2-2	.	ASRGSGSETGELF
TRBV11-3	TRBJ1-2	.	ASSVGFRGKRPLYGYT
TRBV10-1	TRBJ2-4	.	ASSEHPDRGLGKNIQY
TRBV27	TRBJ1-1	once	ASSLWQDAEAF
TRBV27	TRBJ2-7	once	ASSFQGDSYEQY
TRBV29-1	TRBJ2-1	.	SVAQANEQF
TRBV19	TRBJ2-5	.	ASSMGPWETQY
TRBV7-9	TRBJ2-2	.	AIPFSGELF
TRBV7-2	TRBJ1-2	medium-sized	ASSLDGTYSGYGYT
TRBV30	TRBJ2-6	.	AWGRSAGANVLT
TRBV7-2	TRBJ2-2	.	ASSLAQKANTGELF
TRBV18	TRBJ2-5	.	ASSPGTGNRETQY
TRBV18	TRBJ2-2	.	ASSPQGPTGELF
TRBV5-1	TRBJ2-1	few	ASRRDPSGGEQF
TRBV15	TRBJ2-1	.	ATSRRLWTSGINTDNEQF
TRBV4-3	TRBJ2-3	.	ASSPTGVPTDTQY
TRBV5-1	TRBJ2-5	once	ASSLPPPVGETQY
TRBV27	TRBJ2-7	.	ASSLSRRGPYEQY
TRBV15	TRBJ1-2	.	ATSREGNLGGNYGYT
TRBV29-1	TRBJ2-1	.	SASPQHYNEQF
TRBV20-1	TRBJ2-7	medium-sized	SVMAGEQY
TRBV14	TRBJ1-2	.	ASSQRSAGQGAYGYT
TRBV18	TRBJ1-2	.	ASSPPNRDRAYGYT
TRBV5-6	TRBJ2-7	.	ASSLVTYEQY
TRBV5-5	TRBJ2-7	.	ASSLGQGRFRSEQY
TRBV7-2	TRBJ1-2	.	ASSHRDSNYGYT
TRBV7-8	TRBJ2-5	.	ASSFTGGGGETQY
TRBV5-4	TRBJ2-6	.	ASVWANKSQSRANVLT
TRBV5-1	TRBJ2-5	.	TSSALLAGGRETQY